Following are 21 T cell receptor beta chains from one sample sequenced in a study of vaccination effects on CD4 cells after COVID-19 (dated 2022 in TCRdb). In the ViraFEST assay, PBMC were stimulated with viral peptide pools, and antigen-specific CD4+ T cell clonotypes were then identified by expansion using TCR sequencing. After approximately eleven days of culture, CD4+ T cells were isolated with the EasySep CD4+ T cell isolation kit. Two doses of either the BNT162b2 or the mRNA-1273 mRNA SARS-CoV-2 vaccine were administered to participants. These receptors have no known antigen. Libraries were made using the immunoSEQ multiplex PCR assay. Drawn from immuneACCESS, this table holds only the in-frame rearrangements with V and J called that TCRdb kept. Clones are partly lost; checked studies trace under half to an unresolved V gene and leave the rest unexplained. For this sample there are about 24,000 clones; 73% appear just once. The ten largest make up over 7.5% of the sample.

The source was CD4+ T cells from PBMCs cultured with SARS-CoV-2 spike peptides, collected after COVID-19 vaccination. Interpreted using the paper, the cell subset or site label stands for: SARS-CoV-2 spike overlapping peptide pool stimulation. The receptors originated from a human donor who received a COVID-19 vaccine.

The V gene is TRBV7-6, the J gene TRBJ1-1; D perhaps matches TRBD1 (5 bases). Trimming took 0 bases from V and 6 from J, leaving 14 bases between them. The CDR3 runs 15 residues. Germline CDR1 is SGHVS and CDR2 is FNYEAQ. CDR3 residues: CASSLADSQEAEAFF. The CDR3 nucleotides read TGTGCCAGCAGCTTAGCCGACAGTCAAGAGGCTGAAGCTTTCTTT.

The rearrangement links TRBV15 to TRBJ2-1; TRBD1 is a possible D gene (5 bases). The CDR3 extends over 16 amino acids. The V gene's germline CDR1 is LNHNV and CDR2 YYDKDF (reference sequence). V was shortened by 4 bases and J by 2 bases, with 15 bases between the two germline ends. This CDR3 reads CATSTLNTGTYNEQFF. Written as DNA, the CDR3 is TGTGCCACCAGCACTCTTAATACAGGTACCTACAATGAGCAGTTCTTC.

The rearrangement uses TRBV11-2 and TRBJ1-1, with 8 nucleotides matching TRBD1. The junction had 10 bases not matched to a gene; V was cut back by 4 bases and J by 6 bases. The CDR3 runs to 15 residues. Germline lookup yields CDR1 SGHAT and CDR2 FQNNGV. The CDR3 spells CASSSIRGLIPEAFF. The CDR3 DNA sequence: TGTGCCAGCAGCTCCATCAGGGGGCTAATTCCTGAAGCTTTCTTT.

The table lists this clone with a few counts. The chain's CDR3 is CASSSGLPGSGNTIYF. In DNA, the CDR3 is TGCGCCAGCAGCTCTGGCCTCCCCGGCTCTGGAAACACCATATATTTT. This chain joins TRBV5-1 and TRBJ1-3; D gene unclear. CDR3 length: 16 amino acids. Germline CDR1 is SGHRS and CDR2 is YFSETQ. V lost 3 bases to trimming and J lost 0 bases, with 13 bases between them. Full variable domain (missing parts from reference TRBV5-1 and TRBJ1-3): KAGVTQTPRYLIKTRGQQVTLSCSPISGHRSVSWYQQTPGQGLQFLFEYFSETQRNKGNFPGRFSGRQFSNSRSEMNVSTLELGDSALYLCASSSGLPGSGNTIYFGEGSWLTVV.

The V and J genes are TRBV12-3 or TRBV12-4 and TRBJ1-1, with 7 bases matching TRBD1. CDR3 length: 12 amino acids. With V trimmed by 6 bases and J by 10 bases, 8 bases remained unmatched. CDR3: CASRRTGERAFF. The CDR3 nucleotides read TGTGCCAGCAGACGGACAGGCGAAAGAGCTTTCTTT.

This clone was counted a few times. The J gene is TRBJ1-5, the V gene TRBV19; 10 bases are shared with TRBD1. Germline V CDR1 and CDR2: LNHDA, SQIVND (reference sequence). V shed 5 bases and J 2 bases; nucleotides not matched to a gene: 3. The CDR3 extends over 15 amino acids. CDR3 sequence: CASSDRGQGNQPQHF. CDR3 DNA sequence: TGTGCCAGTAGTGACAGGGGGCAGGGCAATCAGCCCCAGCATTTT. The full variable domain, rest sourced from reference TRBV19 and TRBJ1-5, is DGGITQSPKYLFRKEGQNVTLSCEQNLNHDAMYWYRQDPGQGLRLIYYSQIVNDFQKGDIAEGYSVSREKKESFPLTVTSAQKNPTAFYLCASSDRGQGNQPQHFGDGTRLSIL.

The J gene is TRBJ2-7, the V gene TRBV6-5; 10 bases match TRBD1. Trimming took 8 bases from V and 3 from J; bases not matched to a gene: 1. CDR3 size: 12 residues. The germline V gene has CDR1 MNHEY and CDR2 SVGAGI. The DNA of the CDR3 is TGTGCCAGCCGGGACAGGGGCTACGAGCAGTACTTC. The encoded protein is CASRDRGYEQYF.

V is TRBV25-1 and J is TRBJ2-5; weak D call: TRBD2 (7 bases). In germline, CDR1 is MGHDK, CDR2 SYGVNS. The CDR3 contains 13 residues. Between the trimmed V and J ends, which lost 4 bases and 6 bases, there was a span of 12 bases. The CDR3 DNA follows: TGTGCCAGCAGTGTAACAGGGACTAAGACCCAGTACTTC. It specifies CASSVTGTKTQYF.

The chain couples TRBV7-9 to TRBJ1-1; D is possibly TRBD1 (6 bases). This CDR3 is built from 16 residues. Trimming took off 3 bases at V and 0 bases at J, with 14 bases between the two ends. In germline, CDR1 is SEHNR, CDR2 FQNEAQ (reference sequence). CDR3 sequence (DNA): TGTGCCAGCAGCTTCCCAGCCGGGACATTGAACACTGAAGCTTTCTTT. Translating it yields CASSFPAGTLNTEAFF.

The rearrangement uses TRBV6-6 and TRBJ2-2; D is undetermined. Germline lookup yields CDR1 MNHNY and CDR2 SVGAGI (reference sequence). CDR3 length: 13 amino acids. V was cut by 5 bases and J by 6 bases, with 10 bases left in between. The CDR3 sequence: CASSPSRAGELFF. In DNA form, the CDR3 reads TGTGCCAGCAGTCCATCCCGGGCCGGGGAGCTGTTTTTT.

This sequence joins TRBV3-1 (or the pseudogene TRBV3-2) and TRBJ2-1, with TRBD1 matching 10 bases. The CDR3 contains 14 residues. Germline V CDR1 and CDR2: LGHDT, YNNKEL (reference sequence). Unmatched junction bases numbered 9, after V lost 9 bases and J lost 7 bases. The CDR3 DNA sequence: TGTGCCAGTGGAGTGGGACAGGGGAGGAATGAGCAGTTCTTC. Residues: CASGVGQGRNEQFF.

J is TRBJ1-1 and V is TRBV30; D is perhaps TRBD1 (6 bases). Trimming took off 0 bases at V and 7 bases at J, with 18 bases between the two ends. The CDR3 is made up of 15 amino acids. Germline CDR1 reads GTSNPN; CDR2 reads SVGIG (reference sequence). CDR3: CAWSVDIQGSGEAFF. The CDR3 region has the DNA TGTGCCTGGAGTGTAGACATTCAGGGGAGCGGTGAAGCTTTCTTT.

V usage is TRBV7-9 and J usage is TRBJ1-2; TRBD1 matches at 7 bases. Losses at the gene ends were 6 bases for V and 5 bases for J; bases not matched to a gene: 9. Germline-derived CDR1 and CDR2 are SEHNR and FQNEAQ (reference sequence). This CDR3 is built from 14 residues. DNA of the CDR3: TGTGCCAGCAGAGACAACAGGGGCCCATATGGCTACACCTTC. Protein product: CASRDNRGPYGYTF.

The table lists this clone with a count of one. V is TRBV5-6 and J is TRBJ1-2; possibly TRBD1 for D (5 bases). Trimming took off 4 bases at V and 2 bases at J, with 21 bases between the two ends. CDR1 is SGHDT, CDR2 YYEEEE, per germline. This CDR3 region has 17 residues. CDR3 protein: CASSRAGRTPLNYGYTF. The CDR3 bases are TGTGCCAGCAGCCGGGCGGGGCGGACACCATTAAACTATGGCTACACCTTC.

This chain links TRBV5-1 with TRBJ2-1; TRBD1 matches at 9 bases. The germline gives CDR1 SGHRS, CDR2 YFSETQ. The V gene end was trimmed by 4 bases and the J gene end by 3 bases; junction bases not matched to a gene: 5. There are 15 residues in the CDR3. This CDR3 reads CASSKDRGGYNEQFF. The CDR3 nucleotides are TGCGCCAGCAGCAAAGACAGGGGGGGCTACAATGAGCAGTTCTTC. Full variable domain (remainder filled in from reference TRBV5-1 and TRBJ2-1): KAGVTQTPRYLIKTRGQQVTLSCSPISGHRSVSWYQQTPGQGLQFLFEYFSETQRNKGNFPGRFSGRQFSNSRSEMNVSTLELGDSALYLCASSKDRGGYNEQFFGPGTRLTVL.

Here the CDR3 reads CASSLAAGADTEAFF. The CDR3 nucleotides are TGTGCCAGCAGCTTAGCGGCAGGGGCGGACACTGAAGCTTTCTTT. The chain is built from TRBV7-2 and TRBJ1-1, with D possibly TRBD1 on 6 matching bases. There are 15 residues in the CDR3. V was trimmed by 0 bases and J by 3 bases, leaving 11 bases between them. Germline CDR1 is SGHTA and CDR2 is FQGNSA.

This chain links TRBV19 with TRBJ2-5; 8 bases map to TRBD1. V was pared by 4 bases and J by 3 bases, with 16 bases of the junction left unmatched. The CDR3 has 18 residues. Germline lookup yields CDR1 LNHDA and CDR2 SQIVND (reference sequence). The CDR3 nucleotides are TGTGCCAGTAGTAATATGGCCCCAAGGACAGGGTTCGAAGAGACCCAGTACTTC. It codes for CASSNMAPRTGFEETQYF.

The V call is TRBV28, the J call TRBJ1-2; 7 nucleotides agree with TRBD1. CDR1 and CDR2 (germline): MDHEN, SYDVKM. Trimming cost V 8 bases and J 10 bases; bases outside gene matches: 10. The CDR3 has 12 amino acids. The CDR3 sequence: CASLRQGRDYTF. The CDR3 bases are TGTGCCAGCCTTAGACAGGGAAGGGACTACACCTTC.

The rearrangement joins TRBV6-5 to TRBJ2-5, with TRBD1 matching 7 bases. V shed 6 bases and J 4 bases; nucleotides not matched to a gene: 5. CDR3 length: 13 residues. The germline V gene encodes CDR1 MNHEY and CDR2 SVGAGI. This CDR3 is CASRFTGAETQYF. The DNA for the CDR3 is TGTGCCAGCAGATTTACAGGGGCAGAGACCCAGTACTTC.

V gene TRBV29-1 combines with J gene TRBJ2-2; the D call may be TRBD1 or TRBD2 (5 bases each). The V end was cut by 7 bases, the J end by 5 bases, with 14 bases between. The germline CDR1 and CDR2 sequences are SQVTM and ANQGSEA. The CDR3 extends over 13 amino acids. CDR3 bases: TGCAGCGGGCTGGGGGATCGAACCGGGGAGCTGTTTTTT. Its translation: CSGLGDRTGELFF.

J is TRBJ2-1 and V is TRBV5-1; 8 bases are a match to TRBD1. Germline V gene sequence: CDR1 SGHRS, CDR2 YFSETQ. The CDR3 consists of 14 residues. J lost 8 bases, V lost 4 bases, and 8 bases had no gene match. The CDR3 DNA is TGCGCCAGCAGCGACCGGACAGGGCCGGATGAGCAGTTCTTC. Protein product: CASSDRTGPDEQFF.